Here is one T cell receptor (beta chain) with its context. Its specificity is not known. Libraries were prepared by immunoSEQ multiplex PCR; TCRdb keeps only in-frame clonotypes and omits some of them. The repertoire holds 25,000 to 30,000 clones, with 75% to 85% as singletons. This specimen comes from a study of early stage breast cancer tumors. Whole-study results and caveats: Bulk DNA sequencing of unsorted cells missed chain pairing and markers. Enriched TCRB sequences shared across patients were mostly commonly generated sequences.

In germline, CDR1 is DFQATT, CDR2 SNEGSKA (reference sequence). The CDR3 consists of 10 residues. Trimming stripped 4 bases from V and 11 bases from J, with 9 bases between. Sequencing input: blood. This clonotype was sampled from a person in their sixties or seventies with breast cancer. The chain combines TRBV20-1 with TRBJ1-5; D is unresolved. The CDR3 DNA sequence: TGCAGTGCTATACAAAAAGCCCAGCATTTT. Protein product: CSAIQKAQHF.